This is a list of T cell receptor beta chains from one sample in a study of T cells in localized non-small cell lung cancer. Some clones are missing from TCRdb's copy, which holds only in-frame ones; the method was immunoSEQ multiplex PCR. The table includes approximately 8,300 clones, roughly 86% detected once. Sequences were derived from peripheral blood, sampled before any cancer treatment. The source of these receptors is a female donor over 55 with stage II squamous cell lung carcinoma. CDR3s include the opening cysteine and the closing phenylalanine or tryptophan. D genes are given only for firm matches. Size is stated for part of the rows, as once, few or many counts, or as a class when the clone is expanded.

j_call | clone_size | cdr3_length | v_call | d_call | cdr3_nt | cdr3_aa
TRBJ2-7 | - | 14 | TRBV5-4 | TRBD2 | TGTGCCAGCAGCTTCGCTAGCGGGAGTCACGAGCAGTACTTC | CASSFASGSHEQYF
TRBJ1-1 | once | 14 | TRBV10-3 | - | TGTGCCATCACGGTTGAGGGCTTAGGTACTGAAGCTTTCTTT | CAITVEGLGTEAFF
TRBJ2-2 | - | 14 | TRBV11-2 | TRBD1 | TGTGCCAGCAGCCGACAGGGTACGGCCGGGGAGCTGTTTTTT | CASSRQGTAGELFF
TRBJ2-3 | - | 14 | TRBV2 | - | TGTGCCAGCAATGGGGGGCTTGGGGGGAATACGCAGTATTTT | CASNGGLGGNTQYF
TRBJ2-5 | - | 18 | TRBV12-2 | - | TGTGCAAGCGGTCGGAACCCGAAACGAAATGGACAGCAAGAGACCCAGTACTTC | CASGRNPKRNGQQETQYF
TRBJ2-3 | once | 17 | TRBV27 | - | TGTGCCAGCAGTTTATCCGGAGCGAGAACAGGCACAGATACGCAGTATTTT | CASSLSGARTGTDTQYF
TRBJ2-5 | - | 13 | TRBV5-1 | - | TGCGCCAGCAGCCCCAACAGTGGGGAGACCCAGTACTTC | CASSPNSGETQYF
TRBJ1-5 | - | 15 | TRBV6-1 | - | TGTGCCAGCAGTGAACGTAGTTCCGGAAGGCAGCCCCAGCATTTT | CASSERSSGRQPQHF
TRBJ1-1 | - | 13 | TRBV9 | TRBD1 | TGTGCCAGCAGCGTAGGTAGGACAGGTGAAGCTTTCTTT | CASSVGRTGEAFF
TRBJ2-1 | - | 14 | TRBV19 | - | TGTGCCAGTAGTACCTCCGGCGGAGGCAATGAGCAGTTCTTC | CASSTSGGGNEQFF
TRBJ1-5 | - | 15 | TRBV7-9 | TRBD1 | TGTGCCAGCAGCTGGGGACAGGGAACGAATCAGCCCCAGCATTTT | CASSWGQGTNQPQHF
TRBJ2-7 | - | 15 | TRBV7-8 | - | TGTGCCAGCAGCCCCGAGGTGGCGAGCTCCTACGAGCAGTACTTC | CASSPEVASSYEQYF
TRBJ2-5 | - | 16 | TRBV5-1 | - | TGCGCCAGCAGCTTACACCCCTTTGTGGACCAAGAGACCCAGTACTTC | CASSLHPFVDQETQYF
TRBJ2-5 | - | 16 | TRBV6-6 | TRBD2 | TGTGCCAGCAGCCTCCGGACTAGCGGGGCCCCGGGGACCCAGTACTTC | CASSLRTSGAPGTQYF
TRBJ2-3 | - | 15 | TRBV28 | - | TGTGCCAGCAGCCAAGGAGGGTTAGGCACAGATACGCAGTATTTT | CASSQGGLGTDTQYF
TRBJ2-2 | - | 14 | TRBV11-2 | - | TGTGCCAGCAGCTCCAGCAGGGTTGGCGGGGAGCTGTTTTTT | CASSSSRVGGELFF
TRBJ1-4 | - | 14 | TRBV7-9 | TRBD1 | TGTGCCAGCAGCCTGGGGACAGGGGGTGAAAAACTGTTTTTT | CASSLGTGGEKLFF
TRBJ1-3 | - | 17 | TRBV6-1 | - | TGTGCCAGCAGTGAAGGCTCCGGGACGAACGCCTGGGGCACCATATATTTT | CASSEGSGTNAWGTIYF
TRBJ2-5 | - | 13 | TRBV11-2 | - | TGTGCCAGCAGCTTCGGGACCCAAGAGACCCAGTACTTC | CASSFGTQETQYF
TRBJ2-4 | - | 16 | TRBV19 | - | TGTGCCATAAACCCGTCAAAAGGGGGGGGAAGGGACATTCAGTACTTC | CAINPSKGGGRDIQYF
TRBJ1-2 | - | 13 | TRBV7-9 | - | TGTGCCAGCAGCGTAGGACAGAACTATGGCTACACCTTC | CASSVGQNYGYTF
TRBJ1-2 | - | 13 | TRBV5-1 | TRBD1 | TGCGCCAGCAGGCAGTCTCAGGGGGGAGGCTACACCTTC | CASRQSQGGGYTF
TRBJ2-2 | - | 13 | TRBV11-2 | - | TGTGCCAGCAGCTTAAGGGGTACCGGGGAGCTGTTTTTT | CASSLRGTGELFF
TRBJ2-1 | - | 14 | TRBV5-1 | - | TGCGCCAGCAGCTTATGGTCAGGTCACAATGAGCAGTTCTTC | CASSLWSGHNEQFF
TRBJ1-1 | once | 15 | TRBV6-4 | - | TGTGCCAGCAGTGTGGGTCAGGGCCGGAACACTGAAGCTTTCTTT | CASSVGQGRNTEAFF
TRBJ2-2 | - | 11 | TRBV6-1 | - | TGTGCCAGCAGTGTTACCGGGGAGCTGTTTTTT | CASSVTGELFF
TRBJ2-5 | once | 13 | TRBV5-1 | - | TGCGCCAGCAGCCTGCCGGGACTAGAGACCCAGTACTTC | CASSLPGLETQYF
TRBJ2-7 | - | 17 | TRBV7-8 | TRBD2 | TGTGCCAGCAGCATCGGGACTAGCGGGGGGCTAGTTTACGAGCAGTACTTC | CASSIGTSGGLVYEQYF
TRBJ2-5 | - | 14 | TRBV27 | - | TGTGCCAGCAGTCAACGACTGAGTTTGGAGACCCAGTACTTC | CASSQRLSLETQYF
TRBJ1-5 | - | 14 | TRBV6-1 | - | TGTGCCAGCAGGGGGACGGATAGCAATCAGCCCCAGCATTTT | CASRGTDSNQPQHF
TRBJ2-1 | once | 16 | TRBV7-6 | - | TGTGCCAGCAGCTTTAGTCACGGGGGTCGGAACAATGAGCAGTTCTTC | CASSFSHGGRNNEQFF
TRBJ2-3 | - | 15 | TRBV6-6 | - | TGTGCCAGCAGTGACCCCATTGGAATCACAGATACGCAGTATTTT | CASSDPIGITDTQYF
TRBJ1-6 | - | 14 | TRBV6-1 | TRBD1 | TGTGCCAGCAAAGCAGGGGGCCTTTATTCACCCCTCCACTTT | CASKAGGLYSPLHF
TRBJ1-1 | once | 14 | TRBV28 | - | TGTGCCAGCAGTTTTCACGGGTCGTATAATGAAGCTTTCTTT | CASSFHGSYNEAFF
TRBJ2-5 | - | 15 | TRBV2 | - | TGTGCCAGCAAGAAAGGTGCCAAGATCCAAGAGACCCAGTACTTC | CASKKGAKIQETQYF
TRBJ2-5 | - | 13 | TRBV2 | - | TGTGCCAGCAGTGAAGTAAGGAGGGAGACCCAGTACTTC | CASSEVRRETQYF
TRBJ1-5 | - | 12 | TRBV5-4 | - | TGTGCCAGCAGCTCCCAGGGTCAGCCCCAGCATTTT | CASSSQGQPQHF
TRBJ2-3 | - | 13 | TRBV29-1 | TRBD1 | TGCAGCGTTGCGAACAGGGGTGCAGATACGCAGTATTTT | CSVANRGADTQYF
TRBJ2-3 | - | 13 | TRBV10-1 | TRBD2 | TGCGCCACCCGGACTAGCGGTGCAGATACGCAGTATTTT | CATRTSGADTQYF
TRBJ1-2 | - | 12 | TRBV18 | TRBD1 | TGTGCCAGCTCGCTGGACAGGGCAGGCTACACCTTC | CASSLDRAGYTF
TRBJ1-4 | - | 13 | TRBV2 | TRBD1 | TGTGCCAGCAATGGACAGGGTTTTGAAAAACTGTTTTTT | CASNGQGFEKLFF
TRBJ2-1 | - | 13 | TRBV6-4 | - | TGTGCCAGCAGTGAAGGACTGCTCTCGGAGCAGTTCTTC | CASSEGLLSEQFF
TRBJ2-1 | - | 15 | TRBV5-1 | - | TGCGCCAGCAGCTTGGCCATTAGTTCCTACAATGAGCAGTTCTTC | CASSLAISSYNEQFF
TRBJ2-3 | - | 14 | TRBV5-1 | - | TGCGCCAGCAGCCCCCGGGGAGCGGGCGATACGCAGTATTTT | CASSPRGAGDTQYF
TRBJ1-1 | - | 11 | TRBV5-8 | - | TGTGCCAGCAGCCGAGGACAAAAAGCTTTCTTT | CASSRGQKAFF
TRBJ2-1 | - | 13 | TRBV27 | - | TGTGCCAGCAGTTCCCTCCGGGACGTTGAGCAGTTCTTC | CASSSLRDVEQFF
TRBJ1-1 | few | 13 | TRBV6-5 | - | TGTGCCAGCAGTCGATCATCCGGCACTGAAGCTTTCTTT | CASSRSSGTEAFF
TRBJ2-1 | - | 16 | TRBV18 | TRBD2 | TGTGCCAGCTCCCAGACTAGCGGGGGGCTTAACAATGAGCAGTTCTTC | CASSQTSGGLNNEQFF
TRBJ2-1 | - | 15 | TRBV5-1 | TRBD1 | TGCGCCAGCAGCTTGGCGGGACAGGGATGGGATGAGCAGTTCTTC | CASSLAGQGWDEQFF
TRBJ2-1 | - | 16 | TRBV5-4 | TRBD2 | TGTGCCAGCAGCTTGGCCGGACTAGCGGGTTACAATGAGCAGTTCTTC | CASSLAGLAGYNEQFF
TRBJ1-1 | - | 14 | TRBV7-2 | - | TGTGCCAGCAGCTTAGACGTCCGAAACACTGAAGCTTTCTTT | CASSLDVRNTEAFF
TRBJ2-3 | - | 15 | TRBV5-1 | TRBD2 | TGCGCCAGCAGCTGGGGGACTAGCGGGGCAGATACGCAGTATTTT | CASSWGTSGADTQYF
TRBJ1-2 | - | 12 | TRBV6-4 | - | TGTGCCAGCAGTGACAACTCGGGGGGCTACACCTTC | CASSDNSGGYTF